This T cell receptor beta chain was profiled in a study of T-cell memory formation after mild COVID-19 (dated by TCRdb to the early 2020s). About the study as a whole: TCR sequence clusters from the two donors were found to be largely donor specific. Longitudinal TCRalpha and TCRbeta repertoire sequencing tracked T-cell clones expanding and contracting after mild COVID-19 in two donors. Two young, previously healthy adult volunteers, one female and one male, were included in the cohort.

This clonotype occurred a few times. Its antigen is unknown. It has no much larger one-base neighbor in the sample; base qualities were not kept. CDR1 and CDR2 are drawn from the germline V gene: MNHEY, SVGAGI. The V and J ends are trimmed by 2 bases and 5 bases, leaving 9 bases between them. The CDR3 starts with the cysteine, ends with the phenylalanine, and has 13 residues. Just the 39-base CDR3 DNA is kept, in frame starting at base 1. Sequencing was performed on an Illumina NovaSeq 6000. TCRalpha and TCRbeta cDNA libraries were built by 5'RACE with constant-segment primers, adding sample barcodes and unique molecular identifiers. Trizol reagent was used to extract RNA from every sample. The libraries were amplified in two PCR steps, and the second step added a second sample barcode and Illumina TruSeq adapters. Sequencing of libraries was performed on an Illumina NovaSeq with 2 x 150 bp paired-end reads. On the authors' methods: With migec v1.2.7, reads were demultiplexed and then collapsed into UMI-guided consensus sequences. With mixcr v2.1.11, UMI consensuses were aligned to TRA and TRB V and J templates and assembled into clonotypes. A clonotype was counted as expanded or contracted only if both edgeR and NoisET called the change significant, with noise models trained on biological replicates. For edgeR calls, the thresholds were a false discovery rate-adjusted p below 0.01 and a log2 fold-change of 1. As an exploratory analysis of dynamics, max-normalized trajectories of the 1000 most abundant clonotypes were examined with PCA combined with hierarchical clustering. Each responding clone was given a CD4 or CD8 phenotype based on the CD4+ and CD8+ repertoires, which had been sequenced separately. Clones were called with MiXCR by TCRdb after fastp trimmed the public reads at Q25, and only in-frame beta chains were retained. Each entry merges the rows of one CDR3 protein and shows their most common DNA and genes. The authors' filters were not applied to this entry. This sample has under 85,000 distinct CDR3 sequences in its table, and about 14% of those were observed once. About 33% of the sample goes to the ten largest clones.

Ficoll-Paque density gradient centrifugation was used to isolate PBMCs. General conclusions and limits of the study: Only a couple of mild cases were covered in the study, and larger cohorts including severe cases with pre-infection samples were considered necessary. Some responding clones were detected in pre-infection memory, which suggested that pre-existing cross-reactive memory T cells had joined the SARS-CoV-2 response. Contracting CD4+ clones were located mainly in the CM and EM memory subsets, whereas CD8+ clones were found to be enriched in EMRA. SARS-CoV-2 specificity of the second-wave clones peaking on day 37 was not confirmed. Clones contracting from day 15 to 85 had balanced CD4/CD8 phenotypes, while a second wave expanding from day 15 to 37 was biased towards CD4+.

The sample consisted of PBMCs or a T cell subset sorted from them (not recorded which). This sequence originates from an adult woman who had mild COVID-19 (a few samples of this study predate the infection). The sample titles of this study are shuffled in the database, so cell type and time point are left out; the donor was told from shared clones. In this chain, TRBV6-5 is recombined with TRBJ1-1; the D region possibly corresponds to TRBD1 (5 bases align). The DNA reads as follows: TGTGCCAGCAGTTACGGGGGGGTTACTGAAGCTTTCTTT. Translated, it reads CASSYGGVTEAFF.